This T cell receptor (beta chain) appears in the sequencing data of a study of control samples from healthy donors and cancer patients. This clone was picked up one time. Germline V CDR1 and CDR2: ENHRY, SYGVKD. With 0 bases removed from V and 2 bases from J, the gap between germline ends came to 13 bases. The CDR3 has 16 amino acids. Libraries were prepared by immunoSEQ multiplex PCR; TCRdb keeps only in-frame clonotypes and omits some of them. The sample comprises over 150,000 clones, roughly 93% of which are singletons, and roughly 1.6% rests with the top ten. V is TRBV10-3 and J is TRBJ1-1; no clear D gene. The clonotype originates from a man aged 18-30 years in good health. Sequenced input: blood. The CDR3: CAISESYKGLNTEAFF. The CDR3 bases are TGTGCCATCAGTGAGTCTTATAAGGGTCTCAACACTGAAGCTTTCTTT.